A selection of T cell receptor beta chains follows, all from one sample in a study of identical twins. Via MiXCR, TCRdb re-called the 5' RACE reads, giving one row per CDR3 protein. Found here are about 480,000 distinct CDR3 sequences, 14% of them singletons; the top ten hold around 0.57%. These data were also filed under a second study, of yellow fever vaccine responses in identical twins.

Sequenced sample: CD4+ T cells sorted from blood. The receptor source for this set is a woman younger than 30 in good health. The CDR3 runs from the conserved cysteine through the conserved F or W. A D gene is named only where the DNA matches it firmly. Not all rows give a size; the values are once, few, many and, for expanded clones, a class.

- | TRBJ2-5 | - | TRBV20-1 | CSAPGAWETQYF | TGCAGTGCCCCGGGGGCTTGGGAGACCCAGTACTTC
- | TRBJ2-7 | TRBD2 | TRBV7-2 | CASSLVASGVSSYEQYF | TGTGCCAGCAGCTTAGTCGCTAGCGGGGTTAGCTCCTACGAGCAGTACTTC
many | TRBJ2-7 | - | TRBV29-1 | CSVALGGTGRYEQYF | TGCAGCGTTGCTCTGGGGGGGACAGGACGGTACGAGCAGTACTTC
few | TRBJ2-7 | TRBD1 | TRBV24-1 | CATSDRDRARHEQYF | TGTGCCACCAGTGACCGGGACAGGGCACGCCACGAGCAGTACTTC
once | TRBJ2-5 | - | TRBV18 | CASSPPGRKETQYF | TGTGCCAGCTCACCCCCGGGACGCAAAGAGACCCAGTACTTC
few | TRBJ2-7 | TRBD2 | TRBV28 | CASSFELASYEQYF | TGTGCCAGCAGTTTTGAACTAGCGAGTTACGAGCAGTACTTC
- | TRBJ1-1 | - | TRBV6-2/TRBV6-3 | CASSNRGEAFF | TGTGCCAGCAGTAACCGGGGTGAGGCTTTCTTT
- | TRBJ1-5 | TRBD1 | TRBV2 | CASTNRGLSNQPQHF | TGTGCCAGCACAAACAGGGGTCTGAGCAATCAGCCCCAGCATTTT
- | TRBJ1-4 | TRBD1 | TRBV7-2 | CASSLVGGTATNEKLFF | TGTGCCAGCAGCTTAGTTGGGGGGACAGCAACTAATGAAAAACTGTTTTTT
many | TRBJ2-1 | - | TRBV5-6 | CASSFMHEQFF | TGTGCCAGCAGCTTCATGCATGAGCAGTTCTTC
many | TRBJ1-3 | - | TRBV5-1 | CASSLGGQGPDTIYF | TGCGCCAGCAGCTTGGGGGGCCAGGGCCCGGACACCATATATTTT
- | TRBJ2-3 | TRBD2 | TRBV7-3 | CASSLPPAGGPSTDTQYF | TGTGCCAGCAGCTTACCTCCAGCGGGGGGGCCTAGCACAGATACGCAGTATTTT
few | TRBJ2-3 | TRBD1 | TRBV6-1 | CASSPDRAANTQYF | TGTGCCAGCAGTCCCGACAGGGCGGCGAATACGCAGTATTTT
many | TRBJ2-7 | - | TRBV3-1 | CASSQSGYEQYF | TGTGCCAGCAGCCAGAGCGGTTACGAGCAGTACTTC
few | TRBJ2-5 | - | TRBV7-9 | CASSLRGRVQETQYF | TGTGCCAGCAGCTTAAGGGGACGGGTACAAGAGACCCAGTACTTC
few | TRBJ1-5 | - | TRBV28 | CASVTPGQPQHF | TGTGCCAGCGTGACCCCGGGACAGCCCCAGCATTTT
- | TRBJ2-7 | - | TRBV7-6 | CASSLWGDVYEQYF | TGTGCCAGCAGCTTATGGGGGGATGTTTACGAGCAGTACTTC
few | TRBJ1-1 | - | TRBV7-9 | CASSATVTEAFF | TGTGCCAGCAGCGCTACAGTGACTGAAGCTTTCTTT
few | TRBJ1-6 | - | TRBV7-2 | CASSSQGSNSPLHF | TGTGCCAGCAGCTCTCAGGGGAGTAATTCACCCCTCCACTTT
- | TRBJ1-2 | - | TRBV18 | CASSPGGSGVYTF | TGTGCCAGCTCACCAGGAGGTTCGGGGGTCTACACCTTC
- | TRBJ2-1 | TRBD2 | TRBV6-4 | CARTTSGSLRQQFF | TGTGCCAGAACGACTAGCGGGAGTCTCCGGCAGCAGTTCTTC
- | TRBJ2-3 | - | TRBV20-1 | CSARDRAQRFTDTQYF | TGCAGTGCTAGAGATCGGGCCCAGCGGTTCACAGATACGCAGTATTTT
many | TRBJ2-3 | TRBD2 | TRBV5-1 | CASVGTSGSSDTQYF | TGCGCCAGCGTAGGGACTAGCGGGAGCTCAGATACGCAGTATTTT
- | TRBJ2-7 | - | TRBV5-6 | CASSLRANFYEQYF | TGTGCCAGCAGCCTTCGGGCCAACTTCTACGAGCAGTACTTC
many | TRBJ1-6 | - | TRBV27 | CASSSSQTLDSPLHF | TGTGCCAGCAGTTCCAGCCAGACTCTGGATTCACCCCTCCACTTT
few | TRBJ2-2 | - | TRBV12-3/TRBV12-4 | CASSLRARNTGELFF | TGTGCCAGCAGTTTAAGGGCCCGCAACACCGGGGAGCTGTTTTTT
few | TRBJ2-5 | - | TRBV20-1 | CSARERPRETQYF | TGCAGTGCTAGAGAGAGACCCAGAGAGACCCAGTACTTC
- | TRBJ1-5 | TRBD1 | TRBV5-5 | CASSLLGQGRNQPQHF | TGTGCCAGCAGCTTGCTGGGACAGGGTCGCAATCAGCCCCAGCATTTT
few | TRBJ2-7 | - | TRBV11-2 | CASTPSRAGEQYF | TGTGCCAGCACCCCTAGCAGGGCGGGCGAGCAGTACTTC
- | TRBJ1-6 | - | TRBV12-3/TRBV12-4 | CASRGTENSPLHF | TGTGCCAGCAGGGGGACGGAGAATTCACCCCTCCACTTT
few | TRBJ2-3 | TRBD2 | TRBV4-2 | CASSPGPGTSGFTDTQYF | TGTGCCAGCAGCCCTGGTCCCGGGACTAGCGGATTCACAGATACGCAGTATTTT
- | TRBJ2-3 | - | TRBV5-1 | CASSLDGGTQYF | TGCGCCAGCAGCTTGGATGGGGGTACGCAGTATTTT
- | TRBJ2-4 | - | TRBV7-8 | CASSSQKQGFQYF | TGTGCCAGCAGCTCGCAAAAACAGGGATTTCAGTACTTC
few | TRBJ1-2 | - | TRBV6-1 | CASSLLRSDYGYTF | TGTGCCAGCTCGCTACTTAGGTCGGACTATGGCTACACCTTC
few | TRBJ2-5 | TRBD1 | TRBV6-2/TRBV6-3 | CASSWDSPKQETQYF | TGTGCCAGCAGTTGGGACAGCCCCAAGCAAGAGACCCAGTACTTC
- | TRBJ2-7 | TRBD2 | TRBV3-1 | CASSQAGVAGAPRTYEQYF | TGTGCCAGCAGCCAAGCGGGAGTAGCGGGGGCTCCGCGAACATACGAGCAGTACTTC
few | TRBJ2-7 | TRBD1 | TRBV28 | CASSPTGLGAYEQYF | TGTGCCAGCAGTCCGACAGGGCTGGGGGCCTACGAGCAGTACTTC
- | TRBJ1-3 | - | TRBV12-3/TRBV12-4 | CASSPRGPFGNTIYF | TGTGCCAGCAGCCCCCGGGGGCCATTTGGAAACACCATATATTTT
- | TRBJ2-7 | - | TRBV7-9 | CASSLMNGPYEQYF | TGTGCCAGCAGCTTAATGAACGGACCCTACGAGCAGTACTTC
- | TRBJ1-2 | - | TRBV20-1 | CSATTGSTTYGYTF | TGCAGTGCGACTACAGGATCCACCACATATGGCTACACCTTC
many | TRBJ2-1 | TRBD2 | TRBV27 | CASSSQRGVRGSYNEQFF | TGTGCCAGCAGTTCGCAGCGGGGGGTCCGAGGCTCCTACAATGAGCAGTTCTTC
- | TRBJ2-1 | - | TRBV7-9 | CASSQGGGPF | TGTGCCAGCAGCCAGGGGGGAGGGCCCTTC
few | TRBJ2-2 | - | TRBV6-1 | CASSGYQGPPGTGELFF | TGTGCCAGCAGTGGCTACCAAGGGCCTCCGGGCACCGGGGAGCTGTTTTTT
many | TRBJ2-5 | - | TRBV7-2 | CASSSTTGSGAQYF | TGTGCCAGCAGCTCCACGACTGGATCGGGGGCCCAGTACTTC
few | TRBJ2-5 | - | TRBV20-1 | CSARNLYGETQYF | TGCAGTGCCAGAAACCTCTACGGGGAGACCCAGTACTTC
few | TRBJ2-7 | TRBD2 | TRBV4-2 | CASSRVSAGGAYEQYF | TGTGCCAGCAGCCGTGTGTCGGCGGGAGGCGCCTACGAGCAGTACTTC
- | TRBJ2-1 | TRBD2 | TRBV18 | CASSPPSRGGRAFDEQFF | TGTGCCAGCTCACCACCCAGCCGGGGCGGGAGGGCATTCGATGAGCAGTTCTTC
few | TRBJ2-2 | TRBD2 | TRBV18 | CASSPIKRGTTNTGELFF | TGTGCCAGCTCACCAATTAAGCGGGGGACGACGAACACCGGGGAGCTGTTTTTT
many | TRBJ2-7 | TRBD2 | TRBV12-3/TRBV12-4 | CASSIAGGGYEQYF | TGTGCCAGCAGCATAGCGGGAGGTGGCTACGAGCAGTACTTC
- | TRBJ1-1 | - | TRBV6-2/TRBV6-3 | CASSTSPNTEAFF | TGTGCCAGCAGCACCAGCCCGAACACTGAAGCTTTCTTT
many | TRBJ2-7 | TRBD1 | TRBV5-1 | CASSLGTGIGEQYF | TGCGCCAGCAGCTTGGGGACAGGGATAGGTGAGCAGTACTTC
few | TRBJ2-3 | TRBD2 | TRBV7-2 | CASSLRPSGASTDTQYF | TGTGCCAGCAGCCTGCGCCCAAGCGGGGCAAGCACAGATACGCAGTATTTT
- | TRBJ2-7 | - | TRBV28 | CASMTEYEQYF | TGTGCCAGCATGACAGAGTACGAGCAGTACTTC
few | TRBJ2-7 | TRBD1 | TRBV7-2 | CASAGQGALEQYF | TGTGCCAGCGCTGGACAGGGGGCTCTAGAGCAGTACTTC